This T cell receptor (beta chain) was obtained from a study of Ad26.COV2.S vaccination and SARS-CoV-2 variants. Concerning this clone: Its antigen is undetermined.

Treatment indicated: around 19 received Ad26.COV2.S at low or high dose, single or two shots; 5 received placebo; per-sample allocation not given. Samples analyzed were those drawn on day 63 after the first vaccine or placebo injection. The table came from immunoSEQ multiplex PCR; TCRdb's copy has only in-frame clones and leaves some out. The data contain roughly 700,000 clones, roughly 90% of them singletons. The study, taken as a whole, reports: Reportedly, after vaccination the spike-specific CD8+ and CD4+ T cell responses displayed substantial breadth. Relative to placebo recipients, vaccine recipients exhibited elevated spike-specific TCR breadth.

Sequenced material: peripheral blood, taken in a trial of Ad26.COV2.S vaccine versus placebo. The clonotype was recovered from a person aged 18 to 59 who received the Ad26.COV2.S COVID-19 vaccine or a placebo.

DNA for the CDR3: TGTGCCAGCAGCTTACCCTATTTCGGGCAGACCCAGTACTTC. Translating it yields CASSLPYFGQTQYF. The chain joins TRBV7-2 to TRBJ2-5; no firm D call. Germline CDR1 and CDR2: SGHTA and FQGNSA. The V end was cut by 2 bases, the J end by 6 bases, with 13 bases between. This CDR3 spans 14 amino acids.